The T cell receptor beta chain under discussion was sequenced for a study of shared clonotypes between healthy human individuals. Some clones are missing from TCRdb's copy, which holds only in-frame ones; the method was immunoSEQ multiplex PCR. This repertoire shows 1.5 million to 1.9 million clones, approximately 98% found once; its top ten account for roughly 0.45%. With 3 bases removed from V and 7 bases from J, the gap between germline ends came to 15 bases. CDR3 size: 14 residues. Germline lookup yields CDR1 KGHSH and CDR2 LQKENI. Sequenced material: naive CD4+ T cells sorted from blood. Regarding subset: CD45RA+ positively selected. The chain recombines TRBV18 with TRBJ2-5; D is uncertain. The receptor was isolated from a man aged 30-40 years in good health. CDR3: CASSPPGSKGTQYF. DNA for the CDR3: TGTGCCAGCTCACCGCCGGGCTCGAAAGGGACCCAGTACTTC.